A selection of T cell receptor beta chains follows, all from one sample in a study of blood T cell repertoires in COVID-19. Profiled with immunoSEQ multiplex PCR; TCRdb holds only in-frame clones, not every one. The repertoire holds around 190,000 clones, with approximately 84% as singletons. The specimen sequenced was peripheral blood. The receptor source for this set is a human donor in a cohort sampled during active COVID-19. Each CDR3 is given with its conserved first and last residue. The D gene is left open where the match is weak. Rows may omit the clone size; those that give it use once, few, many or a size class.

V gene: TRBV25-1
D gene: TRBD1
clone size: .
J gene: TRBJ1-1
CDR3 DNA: TGTGCCAGCAGTTACTCTGGGACAGGAGACACTGAAGCTTTCTTT
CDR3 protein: CASSYSGTGDTEAFF

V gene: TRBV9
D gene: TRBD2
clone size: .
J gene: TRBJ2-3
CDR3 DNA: TGTGCCAGCAGCCGGTCGGGGGGGCTGACAGATACGCAGTATTTT
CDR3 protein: CASSRSGGLTDTQYF

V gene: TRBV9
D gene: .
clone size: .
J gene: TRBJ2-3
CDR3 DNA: TGTGCCAGCAGCGCCGGGTCGATCACAGATACGCAGTATTTT
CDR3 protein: CASSAGSITDTQYF

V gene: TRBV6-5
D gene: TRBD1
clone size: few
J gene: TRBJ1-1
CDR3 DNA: TGTGCCAGCAGTACCGGACAGGGGCGTTTCTCTGAAGCTTTCTTT
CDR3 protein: CASSTGQGRFSEAFF

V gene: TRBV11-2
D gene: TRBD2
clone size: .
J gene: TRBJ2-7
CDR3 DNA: TGTGCCAGCAGCTTAAAAGGACTAGCGGGGGCCGTTTACGAGCAGTACTTC
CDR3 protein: CASSLKGLAGAVYEQYF

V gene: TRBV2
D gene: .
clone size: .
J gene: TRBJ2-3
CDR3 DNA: TGTGCCAGCATAATAGCCGGGGTCCCAGATACGCAGTATTTT
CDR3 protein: CASIIAGVPDTQYF

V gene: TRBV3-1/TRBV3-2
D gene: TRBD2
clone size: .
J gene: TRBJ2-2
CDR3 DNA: TGTGCCAGCAGCCAAGAGAACCCAGCGGGGGGCAGATTGAACACCGGGGAGCTGTTTTTT
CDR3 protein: CASSQENPAGGRLNTGELFF

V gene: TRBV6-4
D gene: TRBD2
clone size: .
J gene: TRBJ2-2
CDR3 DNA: TGTGCCAGCAGTGAACTAGCGGGCACCGGGGAGCTGTTTTTT
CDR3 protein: CASSELAGTGELFF

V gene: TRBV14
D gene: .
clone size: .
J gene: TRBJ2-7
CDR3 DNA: TGTGCCAGCAGCCAAGGGGGACTGACCTACGAGCAGTACTTC
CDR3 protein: CASSQGGLTYEQYF

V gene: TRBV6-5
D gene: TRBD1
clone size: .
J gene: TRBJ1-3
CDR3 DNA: TGTGCCAGCAGTCCTCCGACAGGGACTGGAAACACCATATATTTT
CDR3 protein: CASSPPTGTGNTIYF

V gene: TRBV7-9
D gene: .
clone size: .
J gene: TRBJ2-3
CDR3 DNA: TGTGCCAGCAGCAAAAGTCAGATTACGCAGTATTTT
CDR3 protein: CASSKSQITQYF

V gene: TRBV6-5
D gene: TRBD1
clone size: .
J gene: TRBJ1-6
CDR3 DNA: TGTGCCAGCAACCTACAGGGGCAGGGGGATTCACCCCTCCACTTT
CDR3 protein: CASNLQGQGDSPLHF

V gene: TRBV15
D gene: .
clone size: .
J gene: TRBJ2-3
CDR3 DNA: TGTGCCACCAGCAAGGCCATGAAAGGAGGTTTGGGGGGTTACACAGATACGCAGTATTTT
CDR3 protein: CATSKAMKGGLGGYTDTQYF

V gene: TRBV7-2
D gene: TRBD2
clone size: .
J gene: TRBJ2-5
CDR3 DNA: TGTGCCAGCAGCTTAGATAGCGGGGGCCGAGAGACCCAGTACTTC
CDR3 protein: CASSLDSGGRETQYF

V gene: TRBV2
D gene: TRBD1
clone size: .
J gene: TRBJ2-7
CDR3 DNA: TGTGCCAGCAGTACAGGGACAGGGAACTACGAGCAGTACTTC
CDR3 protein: CASSTGTGNYEQYF

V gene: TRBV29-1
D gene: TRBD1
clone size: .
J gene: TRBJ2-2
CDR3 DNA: TGCAGCGTTGGCCTCCGGGACAGGGCGGCCGGGGAGCTGTTTTTT
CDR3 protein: CSVGLRDRAAGELFF

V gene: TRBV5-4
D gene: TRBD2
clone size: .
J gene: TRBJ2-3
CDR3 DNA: TGTGCCAGCAGCCCCTACTGGCGGGGGGGCCGAACAGATACGCAGTATTTT
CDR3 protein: CASSPYWRGGRTDTQYF

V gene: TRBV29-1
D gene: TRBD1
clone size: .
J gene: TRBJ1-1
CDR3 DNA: TGCAGCGGGAGGGGGCTTAAGAACACTGAAGCTTTCTTT
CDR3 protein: CSGRGLKNTEAFF

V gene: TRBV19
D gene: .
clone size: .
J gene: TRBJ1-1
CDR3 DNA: TGTGCCAGCAGTCGGCAGGGGACGGTCGGAGCTTTCTTT
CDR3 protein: CASSRQGTVGAFF

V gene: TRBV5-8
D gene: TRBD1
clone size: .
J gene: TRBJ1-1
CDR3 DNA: TGTGCCAGCAGCCACGGACAGGGTGGTACTGAAGCTTTCTTT
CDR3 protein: CASSHGQGGTEAFF

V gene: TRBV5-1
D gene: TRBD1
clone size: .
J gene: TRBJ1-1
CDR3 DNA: TGCGCCAGCAGCCGAACCGGGACAGGAAACACTGAAGCTTTCTTT
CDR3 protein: CASSRTGTGNTEAFF

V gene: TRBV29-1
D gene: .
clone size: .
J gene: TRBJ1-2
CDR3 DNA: TGCAGCGTTGAAGGTCAGGCTTACCGTTTTGGCGATGGCTACACCTTC
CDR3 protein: CSVEGQAYRFGDGYTF

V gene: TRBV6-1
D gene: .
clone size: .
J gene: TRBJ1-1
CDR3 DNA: TGTGCCAGCAGTGATACGGGTCGGGATGGCACTGAAGCTTTCTTT
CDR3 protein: CASSDTGRDGTEAFF

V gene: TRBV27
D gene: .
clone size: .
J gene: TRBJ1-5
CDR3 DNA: TGTGCCAGCAGTTCGCAGGGTCATCAGCCCCAGCATTTT
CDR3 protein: CASSSQGHQPQHF

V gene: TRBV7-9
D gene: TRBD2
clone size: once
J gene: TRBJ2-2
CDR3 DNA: TGTGCCAGCAGCCCCAGACTAGCGGGGGACGGCGGGGAGCTGTTTTTT
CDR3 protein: CASSPRLAGDGGELFF

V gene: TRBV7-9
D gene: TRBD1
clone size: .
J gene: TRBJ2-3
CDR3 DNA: TGTGCCAGCAGCCCGGGACAGTACCGCACAGATACGCAGTATTTT
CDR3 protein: CASSPGQYRTDTQYF

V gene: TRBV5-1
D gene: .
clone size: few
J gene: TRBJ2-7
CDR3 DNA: TGCGCCAGCAGCGACAACTCCTACGAGCAGTACTTC
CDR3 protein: CASSDNSYEQYF

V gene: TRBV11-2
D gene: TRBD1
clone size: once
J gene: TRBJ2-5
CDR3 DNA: TGTGCCAGCAGCTCACACTGGCCCGACAGGGGAGTGCAAGAGACCCAGTACTTC
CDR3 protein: CASSSHWPDRGVQETQYF

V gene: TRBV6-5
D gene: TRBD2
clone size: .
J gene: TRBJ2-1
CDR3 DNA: TGTGCCAGCAGGTTGACTAGCGGGGCCTACAATGAGCAGTTCTTC
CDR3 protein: CASRLTSGAYNEQFF

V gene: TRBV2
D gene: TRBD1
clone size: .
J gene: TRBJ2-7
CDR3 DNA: TGTGCCAGCAGACCGGACAGGGGGATTACCTACGAGCAGTACTTC
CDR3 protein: CASRPDRGITYEQYF

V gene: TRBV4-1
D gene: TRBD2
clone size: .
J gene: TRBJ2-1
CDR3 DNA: TGCGCCAGCAGCCAAGTTGTAAGCGGGGGAACGTATGAGCAGTTCTTC
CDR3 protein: CASSQVVSGGTYEQFF

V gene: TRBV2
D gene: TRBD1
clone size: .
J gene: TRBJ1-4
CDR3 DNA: TGTGCCAGCAGTGAGGGGACTGACAGGGGGTGGCCAAAACTGTTTTTT
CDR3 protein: CASSEGTDRGWPKLFF

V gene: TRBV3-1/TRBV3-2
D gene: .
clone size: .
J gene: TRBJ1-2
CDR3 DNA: TGTGCCAGCAGCCAAGGTCACAGATCTCTACAGGGCTACACCTTC
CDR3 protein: CASSQGHRSLQGYTF

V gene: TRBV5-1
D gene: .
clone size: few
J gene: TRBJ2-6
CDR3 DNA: TGCGCCAGCAGCGGAGGGACAGCGGAGGCTGGGGCCAACGTCCTGACTTTC
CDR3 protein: CASSGGTAEAGANVLTF

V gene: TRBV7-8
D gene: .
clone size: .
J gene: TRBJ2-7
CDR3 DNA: TGTGCCAGCAGCTTCGACAGGTCGGACTACGAGCAGTACTTC
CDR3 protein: CASSFDRSDYEQYF

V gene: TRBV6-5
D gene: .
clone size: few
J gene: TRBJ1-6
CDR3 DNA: TGTGCCAGCAGTTACTCGAGTGTACAGGCCCTCCACTTT
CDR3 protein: CASSYSSVQALHF

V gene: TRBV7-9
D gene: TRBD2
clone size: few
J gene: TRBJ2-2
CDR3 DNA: TGTGCCAGCAGCCCGGCGGGCGGGGGGGCCGTCGGGGAGCTGTTTTTT
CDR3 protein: CASSPAGGGAVGELFF

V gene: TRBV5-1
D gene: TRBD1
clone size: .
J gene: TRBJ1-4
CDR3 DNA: TGCGCCAGCAGCCAGGACAGGTTGGGGGAAAAACTGTTTTTT
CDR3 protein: CASSQDRLGEKLFF

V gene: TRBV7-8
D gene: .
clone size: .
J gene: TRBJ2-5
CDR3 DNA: TGTGCCAGCAGCTTAGTCCGGGGTAGTCGGGAGACCCAGTACTTC
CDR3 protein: CASSLVRGSRETQYF

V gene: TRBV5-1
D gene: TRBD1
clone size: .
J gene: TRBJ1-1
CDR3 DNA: TGCGCCAGCAGCCGCACCCCCAGGGGGTCTGAAGCTTTCTTT
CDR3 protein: CASSRTPRGSEAFF

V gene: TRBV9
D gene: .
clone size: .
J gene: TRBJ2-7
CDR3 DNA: TGTGCCAGCAGCCCCACGCGGGGACCCTCCTACGAGCAGTACTTC
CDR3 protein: CASSPTRGPSYEQYF

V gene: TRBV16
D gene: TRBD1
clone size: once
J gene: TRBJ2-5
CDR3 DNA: TGTGCCAGCAGCCACGGACAGGGGGTGGAGACCCAGTACTTC
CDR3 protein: CASSHGQGVETQYF

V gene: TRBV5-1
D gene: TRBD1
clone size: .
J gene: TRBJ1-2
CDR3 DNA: TGCGCCAGCAGCAGGGGACAGCTTAACTATGGCTACACCTTC
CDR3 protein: CASSRGQLNYGYTF

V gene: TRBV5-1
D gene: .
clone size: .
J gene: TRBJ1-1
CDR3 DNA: TGCGCCAGCAGCTCCACGTCCAGGGTCACTGAAGCTTTCTTT
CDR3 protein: CASSSTSRVTEAFF

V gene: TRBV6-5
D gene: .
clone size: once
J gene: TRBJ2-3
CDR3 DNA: TGTGCCAGCAGTAGATCCTACCTCGATACGCAGTATTTT
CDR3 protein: CASSRSYLDTQYF

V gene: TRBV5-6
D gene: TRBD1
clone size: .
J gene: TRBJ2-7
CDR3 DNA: TGTGCCAGCAACCCGGGACAGGGGAACGAGCAGTACTTC
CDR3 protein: CASNPGQGNEQYF

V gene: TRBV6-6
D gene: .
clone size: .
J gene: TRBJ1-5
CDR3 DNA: TGTGCCAGCAGTCCCCCAATCCCACCCGTTCTGTTTGGCCTCAATCAGCCCCAGCATTTT
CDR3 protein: CASSPPIPPVLFGLNQPQHF

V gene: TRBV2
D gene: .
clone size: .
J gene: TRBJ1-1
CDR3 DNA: TGTGCCAGCAGTGAGGGGGACAAGTCTGAAGCTTTCTTT
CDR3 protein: CASSEGDKSEAFF

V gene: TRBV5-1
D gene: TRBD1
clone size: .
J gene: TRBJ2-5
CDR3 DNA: TGCGCCAGCAGCCCGGGACAGGGGGAGGAGACCCAGTACTTC
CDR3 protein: CASSPGQGEETQYF

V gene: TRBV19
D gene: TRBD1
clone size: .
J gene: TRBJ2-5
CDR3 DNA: TGTGCCAGTAGTCCCCGACAGGGACAAGAGACCCAGTACTTC
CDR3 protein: CASSPRQGQETQYF

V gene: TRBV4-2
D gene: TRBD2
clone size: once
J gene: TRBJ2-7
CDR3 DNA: TGTGCCAGCAGCAGGCGGGGATTAGCGGGGTCCTACGAGCAGTACTTC
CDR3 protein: CASSRRGLAGSYEQYF

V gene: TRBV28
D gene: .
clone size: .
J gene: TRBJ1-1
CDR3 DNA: TGTGCCAGCAGTTTAGTTCGGGGTATGAACACTGAAGCTTTCTTT
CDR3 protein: CASSLVRGMNTEAFF

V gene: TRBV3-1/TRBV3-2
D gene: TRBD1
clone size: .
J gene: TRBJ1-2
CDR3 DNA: TGTGCCAGCAGCCAATTAGGACAGGGGGCGACGGGCTACACCTTC
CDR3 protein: CASSQLGQGATGYTF

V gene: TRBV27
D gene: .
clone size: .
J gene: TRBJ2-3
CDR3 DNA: TGTGCCAGCAGCCCTCGTCCCCCGCTCGATTCGGTTACAGATACGCAGTATTTT
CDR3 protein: CASSPRPPLDSVTDTQYF

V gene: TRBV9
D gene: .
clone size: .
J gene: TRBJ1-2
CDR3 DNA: TGTGCCAGCAGCGCCACCAGCGGGACCGCGGTTGGCTACACCTTC
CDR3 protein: CASSATSGTAVGYTF